The TCR beta chain described here comes from a study of identical twins. CDR1 is MNHNS, CDR2 SASEGT, per germline. The CDR3 is 14 residues long. V lost 5 bases, J lost 1 base, and 3 bases stayed unmatched. TCRdb recomputed calls from the 5' RACE reads with MiXCR, one row per CDR3 protein. Counted here are more than 600,000 distinct CDR3 sequences, about 20% occurring once; the ten biggest clones make up around 14%. Study outcomes and limitations: Out-of-frame beta chain sequences displayed weaker excess sharing between twins.

Notes on this clonotype: Antigen: not known. Possible read error: a much larger clone is one base away.

The sample was also reused in another study, on T cells expressing NK-cell markers. That report notes: In sorted CD3+CD56+NKG2C+, CD3+CD56+NKG2C- and CD3+CD56-NKG2C+ T cells, TCR beta repertoires were obtained. The share of CD8+ T cells held by dominant NKG2C+ clonotypes was about 1.0-7.5% in six donors. Specificity for HCMV among expanded NKG2C+ T cell clones was not established.

The sequence was obtained from a woman in her late teens or twenties in good health. The chain couples TRBV6-1 to TRBJ1-1, with 8 bases lining up with TRBD1. Sequenced: PBMCs. CDR3 nucleotide sequence: TGTGCCAGCAGTACCGGGACAGGGAACACTGAAGCTTTCTTT. Translation: CASSTGTGNTEAFF.